The T cell receptor beta chain described here comes from a study of blood T cell repertoires in COVID-19. Across the whole study: The analysed material was cDNA or gDNA that came from T cells, B-cell-depleted T cells, or PBMCs.

Germline values: CDR1 MNHNY, CDR2 SVGAGI (reference sequence). The CDR3 is 16 amino acids. V lost 7 bases and J 1 base, leaving 17 bases between the germline ends. Authors' processing steps: Estimation of nucleated cell counts was performed using reference gene primer amplification. Libraries were prepared by immunoSEQ multiplex PCR; TCRdb keeps only in-frame clonotypes and omits some of them. For V, J and clone size, that table is used; D and trimming come from the DNA. The sample yields some 530,000 clones, over 75% seen once. The source material was peripheral blood. The receptor comes from a human donor in a cohort sampled during active COVID-19. V is TRBV6-6 and J is TRBJ1-5; D perhaps matches TRBD1 (6 bases). The CDR3 loop is CASTLASGGSNQPQHF. DNA for the CDR3: TGTGCCAGCACGCTAGCTAGTGGGGGCAGCAATCAGCCCCAGCATTTT.